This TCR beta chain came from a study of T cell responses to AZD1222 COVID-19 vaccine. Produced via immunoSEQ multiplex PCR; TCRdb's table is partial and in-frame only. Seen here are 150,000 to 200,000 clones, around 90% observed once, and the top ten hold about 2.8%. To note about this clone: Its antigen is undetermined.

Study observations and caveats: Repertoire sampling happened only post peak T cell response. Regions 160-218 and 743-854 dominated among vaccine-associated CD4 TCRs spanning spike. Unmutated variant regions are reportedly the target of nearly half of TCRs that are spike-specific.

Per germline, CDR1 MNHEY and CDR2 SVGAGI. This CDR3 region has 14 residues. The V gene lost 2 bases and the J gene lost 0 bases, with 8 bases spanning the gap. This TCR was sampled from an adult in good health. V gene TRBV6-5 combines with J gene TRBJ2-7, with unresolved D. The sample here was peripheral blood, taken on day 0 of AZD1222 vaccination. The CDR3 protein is CASSYGRSSYEQYF. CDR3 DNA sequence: TGTGCCAGCAGTTACGGCAGGAGCTCCTACGAGCAGTACTTC.